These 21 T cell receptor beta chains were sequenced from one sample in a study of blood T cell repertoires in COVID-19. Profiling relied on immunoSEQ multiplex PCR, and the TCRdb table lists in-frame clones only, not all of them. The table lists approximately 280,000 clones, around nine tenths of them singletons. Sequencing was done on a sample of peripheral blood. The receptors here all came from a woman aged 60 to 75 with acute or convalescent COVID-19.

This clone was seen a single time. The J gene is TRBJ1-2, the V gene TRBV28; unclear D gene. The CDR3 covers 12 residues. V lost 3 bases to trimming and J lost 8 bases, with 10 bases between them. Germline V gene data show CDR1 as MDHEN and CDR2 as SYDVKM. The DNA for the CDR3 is TGTGCCAGCAGTTTGAGAGCGCGGGGCTACACCTTC. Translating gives CASSLRARGYTF.

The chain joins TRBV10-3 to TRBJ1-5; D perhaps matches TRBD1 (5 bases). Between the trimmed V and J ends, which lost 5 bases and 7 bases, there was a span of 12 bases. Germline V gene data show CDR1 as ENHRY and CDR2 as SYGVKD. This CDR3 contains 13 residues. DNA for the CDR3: TGTGCCATCAGTTCGATGGGGGGGCAGCCCCAGCATTTT. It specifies CAISSMGGQPQHF.

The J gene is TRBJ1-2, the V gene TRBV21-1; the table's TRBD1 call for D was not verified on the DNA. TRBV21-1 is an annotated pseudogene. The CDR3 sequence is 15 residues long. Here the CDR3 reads CASSKYRGPNYGYTF. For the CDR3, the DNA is TGTGCCAGCAGCAAGTACAGGGGGCCTAACTATGGCTACACCTTC.

The CDR3 spells CASSPPPARVLEGYTF. CDR3 DNA: TGTGCCAGCTCACCACCCCCGGCCAGGGTACTGGAAGGCTACACCTTC. This chain joins TRBV18 and TRBJ1-2; possible D gene TRBD1, 5 bases. The CDR3 has 16 residues. V lost 0 bases, J lost 8 bases, and 19 bases lay in between. Germline V gene data show CDR1 as KGHSH and CDR2 as LQKENI.

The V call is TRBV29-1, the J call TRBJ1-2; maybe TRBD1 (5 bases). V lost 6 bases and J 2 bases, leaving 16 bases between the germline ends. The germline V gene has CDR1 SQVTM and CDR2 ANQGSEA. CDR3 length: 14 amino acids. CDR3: CSVFGGTENYGYTF. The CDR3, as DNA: TGCAGCGTGTTTGGAGGGACCGAAAACTATGGCTACACCTTC.

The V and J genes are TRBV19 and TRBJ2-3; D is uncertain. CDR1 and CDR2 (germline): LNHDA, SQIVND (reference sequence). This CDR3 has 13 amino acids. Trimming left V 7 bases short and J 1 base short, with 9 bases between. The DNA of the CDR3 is TGTGCCAGTACCATCACAGGCACAGATACGCAGTATTTT. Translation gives CASTITGTDTQYF.

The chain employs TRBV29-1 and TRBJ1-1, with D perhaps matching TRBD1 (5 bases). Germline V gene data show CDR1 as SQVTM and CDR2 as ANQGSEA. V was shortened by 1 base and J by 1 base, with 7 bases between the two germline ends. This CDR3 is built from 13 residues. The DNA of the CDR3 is TGCAGCGTTGAAGGCCAGGGGAACACTGAAGCTTTCTTT. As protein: CSVEGQGNTEAFF.

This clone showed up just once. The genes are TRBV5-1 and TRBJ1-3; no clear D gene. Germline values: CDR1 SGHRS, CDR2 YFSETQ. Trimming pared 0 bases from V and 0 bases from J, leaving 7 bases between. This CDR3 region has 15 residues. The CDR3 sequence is CASSLEMSSGNTIYF. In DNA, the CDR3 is TGCGCCAGCAGCTTGGAAATGAGCTCTGGAAACACCATATATTTT.

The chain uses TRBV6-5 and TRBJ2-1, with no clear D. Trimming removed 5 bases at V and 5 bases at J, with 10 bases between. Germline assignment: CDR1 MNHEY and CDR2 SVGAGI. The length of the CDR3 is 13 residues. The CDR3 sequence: CASSPLGDNEQFF. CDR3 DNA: TGTGCCAGCAGTCCCCTCGGAGACAATGAGCAGTTCTTC.

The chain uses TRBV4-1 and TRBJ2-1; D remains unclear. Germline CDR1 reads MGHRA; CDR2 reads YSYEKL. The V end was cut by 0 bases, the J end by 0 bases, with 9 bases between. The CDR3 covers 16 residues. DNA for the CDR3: TGCGCCAGCAGCCAAGAGTCGCGGAGCTCCTACAATGAGCAGTTCTTC. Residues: CASSQESRSSYNEQFF.

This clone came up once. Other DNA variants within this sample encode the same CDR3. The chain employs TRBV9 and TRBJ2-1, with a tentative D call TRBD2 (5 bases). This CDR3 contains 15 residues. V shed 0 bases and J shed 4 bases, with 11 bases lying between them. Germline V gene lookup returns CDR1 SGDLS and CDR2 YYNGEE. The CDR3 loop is CASSVEPGSYNEQFF. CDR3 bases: TGTGCCAGCAGCGTAGAGCCTGGGAGTTACAATGAGCAGTTCTTC.

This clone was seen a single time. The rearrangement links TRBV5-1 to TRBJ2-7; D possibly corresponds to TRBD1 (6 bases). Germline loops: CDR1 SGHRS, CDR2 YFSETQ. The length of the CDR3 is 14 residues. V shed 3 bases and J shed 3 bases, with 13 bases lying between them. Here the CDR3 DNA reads TGCGCCAGCAGCTCTATTGACAGGATCTACGAGCAGTACTTC. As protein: CASSSIDRIYEQYF. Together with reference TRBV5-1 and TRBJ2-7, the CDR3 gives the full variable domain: KAGVTQTPRYLIKTRGQQVTLSCSPISGHRSVSWYQQTPGQGLQFLFEYFSETQRNKGNFPGRFSGRQFSNSRSEMNVSTLELGDSALYLCASSSIDRIYEQYFGPGTRLTVT.

For the CDR3, the DNA is TGTGCCAGCAGCTCCGGGACAGGTGAGCAGTTCTTC. This sequence encodes CASSSGTGEQFF. The rearrangement links TRBV28 to TRBJ2-1; 8 bases are shared with TRBD1. In germline, CDR1 is MDHEN, CDR2 SYDVKM. V lost 6 bases, J lost 9 bases, and 4 bases stayed unmatched. The CDR3 runs 12 residues.

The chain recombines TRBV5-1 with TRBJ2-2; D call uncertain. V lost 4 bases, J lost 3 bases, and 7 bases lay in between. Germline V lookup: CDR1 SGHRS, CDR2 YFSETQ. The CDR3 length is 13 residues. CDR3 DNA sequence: TGCGCCAGCAGCCCCTCGGACACCGGGGAGCTGTTTTTT. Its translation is CASSPSDTGELFF.

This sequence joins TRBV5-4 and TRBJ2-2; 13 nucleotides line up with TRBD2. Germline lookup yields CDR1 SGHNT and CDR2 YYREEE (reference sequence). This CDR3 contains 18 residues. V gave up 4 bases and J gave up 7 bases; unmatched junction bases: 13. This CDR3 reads CASSLGLAGRIESGELFF. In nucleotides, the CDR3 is TGTGCCAGCAGCCTGGGACTAGCGGGACGAATTGAGAGCGGGGAGCTGTTTTTT.

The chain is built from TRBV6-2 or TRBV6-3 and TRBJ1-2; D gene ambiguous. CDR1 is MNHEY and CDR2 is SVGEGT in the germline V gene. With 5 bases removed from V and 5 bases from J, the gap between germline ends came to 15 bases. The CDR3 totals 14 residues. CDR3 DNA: TGTGCCAGCAGTAAATCTCCCATGGCTTATGGCTACACCTTC. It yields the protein CASSKSPMAYGYTF.

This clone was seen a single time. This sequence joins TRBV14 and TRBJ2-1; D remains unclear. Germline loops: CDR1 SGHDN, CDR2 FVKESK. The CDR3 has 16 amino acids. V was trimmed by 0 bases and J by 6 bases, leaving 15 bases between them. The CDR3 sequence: CASSQEPQITFNEQFF. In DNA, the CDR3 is TGTGCCAGCAGCCAAGAACCCCAGATTACGTTCAATGAGCAGTTCTTC.

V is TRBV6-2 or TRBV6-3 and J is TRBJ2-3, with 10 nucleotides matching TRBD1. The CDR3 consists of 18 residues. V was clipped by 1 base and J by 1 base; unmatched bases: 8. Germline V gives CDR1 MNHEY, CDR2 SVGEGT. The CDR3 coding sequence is TGTGCCAGCAGTTACTTGGGACAGGGGACAGGACGCACAGATACGCAGTATTTT. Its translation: CASSYLGQGTGRTDTQYF.

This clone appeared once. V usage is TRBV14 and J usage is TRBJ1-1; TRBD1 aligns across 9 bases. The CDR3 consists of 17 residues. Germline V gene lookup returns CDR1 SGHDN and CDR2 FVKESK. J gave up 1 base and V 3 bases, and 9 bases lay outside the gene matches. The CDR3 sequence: CASSQPGQGHGNTEAFF. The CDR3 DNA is TGTGCCAGCAGCCAGCCGGGACAGGGTCACGGGAACACTGAAGCTTTCTTT.

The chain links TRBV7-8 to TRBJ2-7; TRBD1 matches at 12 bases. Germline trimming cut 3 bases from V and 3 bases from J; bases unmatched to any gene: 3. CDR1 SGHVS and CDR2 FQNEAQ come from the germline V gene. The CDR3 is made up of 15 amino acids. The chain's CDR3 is CASSFGTGGLYEQYF. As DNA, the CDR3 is TGTGCCAGCAGCTTCGGGACAGGGGGCCTCTACGAGCAGTACTTC.

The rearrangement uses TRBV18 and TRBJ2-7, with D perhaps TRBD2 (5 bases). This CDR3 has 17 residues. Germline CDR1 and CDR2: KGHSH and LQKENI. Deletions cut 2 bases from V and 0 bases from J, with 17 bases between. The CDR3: CASSPTESAGTSYEQYF. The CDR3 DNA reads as TGTGCCAGCTCACCAACTGAATCGGCGGGCACCTCCTACGAGCAGTACTTC.